This T cell receptor beta chain was obtained from a study of OX40 agonist ivuxolimab in advanced cancers. For the study at large: Patients in dose escalation had liver, melanoma, kidney or head and neck cancers. General study findings and limits: Certain nonresponding patients likewise had low normalized T-cell clonal expansion. Clones of CD4+ and CD8+ blood T cells grew by week 6 at doses of 0.1 to 3.0 mg/kg.

This clone has a single count. Its antigen is not known. Method: immunoSEQ multiplex PCR; TCRdb's copy keeps in-frame clones and lacks some. The table shows 95,000 to 100,000 clones, with 70% to 85% occurring only once. This TCR derives from an adult with an advanced solid tumor such as melanoma, head and neck, liver or kidney cancer. This specimen consisted of CD4+ or CD8+ T cells sorted from blood, obtained in a trial of the OX40 agonist ivuxolimab.

DNA for the CDR3: TGTGCCAGCAGCCGGGGAGGGAACACTGAAGCTTTCTTT. Translation gives CASSRGGNTEAFF. V is TRBV25-1 and J is TRBJ1-1, with D hard to call. Germline CDR1 MGHDK, CDR2 SYGVNS. The germline V and J ends were trimmed by 6 bases and 1 base, with 9 bases remaining between them. The CDR3 length is 13 residues.